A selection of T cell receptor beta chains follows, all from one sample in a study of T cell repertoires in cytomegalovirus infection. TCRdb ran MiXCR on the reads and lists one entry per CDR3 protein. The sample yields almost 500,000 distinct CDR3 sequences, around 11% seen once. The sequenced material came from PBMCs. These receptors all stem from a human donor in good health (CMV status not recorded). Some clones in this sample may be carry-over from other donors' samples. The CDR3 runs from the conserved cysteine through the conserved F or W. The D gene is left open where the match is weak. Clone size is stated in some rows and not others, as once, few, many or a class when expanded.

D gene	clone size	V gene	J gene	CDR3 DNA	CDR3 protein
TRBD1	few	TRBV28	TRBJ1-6	TGTGCCAGCAGTTATGGACGTGGGACAGGGTCTTCACCCCTCCACTTT	CASSYGRGTGSSPLHF
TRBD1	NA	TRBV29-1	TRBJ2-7	TGCAGCGTTGAACAGGGGGCCTACGAGCAGTACTTC	CSVEQGAYEQYF
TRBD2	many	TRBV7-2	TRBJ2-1	TGTGCCAGCAGCCTCCGAGGGACTACGGCTTACAATGAGCAGTTCTTC	CASSLRGTTAYNEQFF
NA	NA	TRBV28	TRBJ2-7	TGTGCCAGCAGTTTTATGGGGGGAGGTTCTTCCTACGAGCAGTACTTC	CASSFMGGGSSYEQYF
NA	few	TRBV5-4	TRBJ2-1	TGTGCCAGCAGCTACCTCGGTGAGCAGTTCTTC	CASSYLGEQFF
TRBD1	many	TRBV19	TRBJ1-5	TGTGCCAGTAGTATCGGACAGGGCCCGGGGAATCAGCCCCAGCATTTT	CASSIGQGPGNQPQHF
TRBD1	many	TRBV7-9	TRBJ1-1	TGTGCCAGCAGCCCGTCGGGACAGGGAGGATGGGAAGCTTTCTTT	CASSPSGQGGWEAFF
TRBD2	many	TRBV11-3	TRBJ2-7	TGTGCCAGCAGCTTAGATCGTCGGGGGGGAATCGAGCAGTACTTC	CASSLDRRGGIEQYF
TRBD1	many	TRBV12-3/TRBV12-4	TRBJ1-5	TGTGCCAGCAGCCGAGACAGGGGGAACGGTCAGCCCCAGCATTTT	CASSRDRGNGQPQHF
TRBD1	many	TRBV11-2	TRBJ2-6	TGTGCCAGCAGCTCCCTGCGGGACAGGGATAGCTCTGGGGCCAACGTCCTGACTTTC	CASSSLRDRDSSGANVLTF
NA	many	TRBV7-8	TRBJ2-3	TGTGCCAGCAGCTGGACCGGGGGTGGAACGGGAGATACGCAGTATTTT	CASSWTGGGTGDTQYF
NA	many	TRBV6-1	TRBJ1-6	TGTGCCAGCAGTTTGTACCAGTTATATAATTCACCCCTCCACTTT	CASSLYQLYNSPLHF
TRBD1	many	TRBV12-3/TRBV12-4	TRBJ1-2	TGTGCCAGCAGATCCGTGGGGACAGTGAATAACTATGGCTACACCTTC	CASRSVGTVNNYGYTF
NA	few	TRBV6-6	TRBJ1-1	TGTGCCATCCTGGGGGAGATGAACACTGAAGCTTTCTTT	CAILGEMNTEAFF
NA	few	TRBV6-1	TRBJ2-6	TGTGCCAGCAGTTCGACTGGGGCCAACGTCCTGACTTTC	CASSSTGANVLTF
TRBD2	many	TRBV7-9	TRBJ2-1	TGTGCCAGCCAAACTAGCGGGAGTACCAATGAGCAGTTCTTC	CASQTSGSTNEQFF
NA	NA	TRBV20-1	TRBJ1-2	TGCAGTGCCCCTGGGCGGCGGTCTGGCTACACCTTC	CSAPGRRSGYTF
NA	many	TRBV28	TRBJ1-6	TGTGCCAGCGCAATCCGGGACGGATTTTTACCCCTCCACTTT	CASAIRDGFLPLHF
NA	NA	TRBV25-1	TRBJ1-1	TGTGCCAGCAGTGACGGCAGGCACACTGAAGCTTTCTTT	CASSDGRHTEAFF
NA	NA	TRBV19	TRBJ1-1	TGTGCCAGTAGTATAGATGGAGGGTCGAACACTGAAGCTTTCTTT	CASSIDGGSNTEAFF
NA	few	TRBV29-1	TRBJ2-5	TGCAGCGTCCACGGGACTCTCACACAAGAGACCCAGTACTTC	CSVHGTLTQETQYF
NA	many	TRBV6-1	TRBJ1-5	TGTGCCAGCAGTGAAGGGAGAGACAACTATCAGCCCCAGCATTTT	CASSEGRDNYQPQHF
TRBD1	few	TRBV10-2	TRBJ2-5	TGCGCCAGCAGGACAGGGGACGAGACCCAGTACTTC	CASRTGDETQYF
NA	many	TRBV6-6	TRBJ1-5	TGTGCCAGCAGCCGTGGGGGGCAATTTCAGCCCCAGCATTTT	CASSRGGQFQPQHF
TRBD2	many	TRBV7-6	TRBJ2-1	TGTGCCAGCAGCGCCCGAGGACTAGCGAATGACGTTGGTGAGCAGTTCTTC	CASSARGLANDVGEQFF
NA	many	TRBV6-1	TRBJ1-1	TGTGCCAGCAGCCGCAGGGAGGGGGGCACTGAAGCTTTCTTT	CASSRREGGTEAFF
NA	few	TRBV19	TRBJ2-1	TGTGCCAGTAGACAAGCGGGTCGCTCCTACAATGAGCAGTTCTTC	CASRQAGRSYNEQFF
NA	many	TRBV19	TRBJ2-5	TGTGCCAGTAGCCACCACAGGGAGAATGAAGAGACCCAGTACTTC	CASSHHRENEETQYF
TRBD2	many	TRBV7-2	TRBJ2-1	TGTGCCAGCAGCTTAGCTTTGCGGGGGGGGTCCTACAATGAGCAGTTCTTC	CASSLALRGGSYNEQFF
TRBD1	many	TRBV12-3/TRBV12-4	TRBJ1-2	TGTGCCAGCAGTATATCCGGGACAGGGGACTATGGCTACACCTTC	CASSISGTGDYGYTF